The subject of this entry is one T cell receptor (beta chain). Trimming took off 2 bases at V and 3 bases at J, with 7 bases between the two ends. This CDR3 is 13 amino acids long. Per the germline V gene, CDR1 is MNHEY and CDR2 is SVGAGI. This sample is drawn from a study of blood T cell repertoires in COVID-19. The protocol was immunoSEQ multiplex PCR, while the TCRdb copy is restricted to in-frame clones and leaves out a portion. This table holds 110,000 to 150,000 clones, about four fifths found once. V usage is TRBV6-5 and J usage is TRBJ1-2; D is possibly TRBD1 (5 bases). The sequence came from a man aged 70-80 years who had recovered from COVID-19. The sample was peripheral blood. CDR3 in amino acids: CASSYEGDYGYTF. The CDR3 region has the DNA TGTGCCAGCAGTTACGAAGGGGACTATGGCTACACCTTC.